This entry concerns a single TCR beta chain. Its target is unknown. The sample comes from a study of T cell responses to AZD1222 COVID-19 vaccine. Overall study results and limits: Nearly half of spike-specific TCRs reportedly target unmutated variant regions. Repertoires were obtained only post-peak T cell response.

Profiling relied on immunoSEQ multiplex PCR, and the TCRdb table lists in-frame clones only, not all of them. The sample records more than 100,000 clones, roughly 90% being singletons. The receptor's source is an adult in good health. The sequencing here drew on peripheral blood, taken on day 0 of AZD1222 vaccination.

The CDR3 is CASSLRSYQPQHF. As DNA, the CDR3 is TGTGCCAGCAGTTTAAGGAGTTATCAGCCCCAGCATTTT. The V call is TRBV12-3 or TRBV12-4, the J call TRBJ1-5; D gene unclear. CDR3 length: 13 residues. The V and J ends lost 2 bases and 5 bases respectively, with 7 bases between them.